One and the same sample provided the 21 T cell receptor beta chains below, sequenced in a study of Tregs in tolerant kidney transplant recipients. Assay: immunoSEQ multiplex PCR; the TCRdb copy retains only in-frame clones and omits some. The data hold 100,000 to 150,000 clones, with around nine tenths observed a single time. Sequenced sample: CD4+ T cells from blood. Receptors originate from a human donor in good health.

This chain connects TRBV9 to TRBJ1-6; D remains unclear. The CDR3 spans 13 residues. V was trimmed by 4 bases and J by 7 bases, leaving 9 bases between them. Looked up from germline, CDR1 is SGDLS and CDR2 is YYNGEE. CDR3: CASSRVENSPLHF. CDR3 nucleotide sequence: TGTGCCAGCAGCCGCGTGGAGAATTCACCCCTCCACTTT.

This CDR3 reads CASSSTDRGRTNEKLFF. The CDR3 region has the DNA TGCGCCAGCAGCTCCACAGACAGGGGGCGAACTAATGAAAAACTGTTTTTT. The rearrangement joins TRBV5-1 to TRBJ1-4; TRBD1 aligns across 10 bases. V was clipped by 3 bases and J by 1 base; unmatched bases: 6. The germline gives CDR1 SGHRS, CDR2 YFSETQ. This CDR3 contains 17 residues.

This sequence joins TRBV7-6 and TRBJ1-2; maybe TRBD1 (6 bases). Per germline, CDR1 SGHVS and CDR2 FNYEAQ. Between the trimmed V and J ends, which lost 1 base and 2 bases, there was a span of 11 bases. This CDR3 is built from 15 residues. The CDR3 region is CASSLDGGGNYGYTF. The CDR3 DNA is TGTGCCAGCAGCTTAGATGGGGGCGGGAACTATGGCTACACCTTC.

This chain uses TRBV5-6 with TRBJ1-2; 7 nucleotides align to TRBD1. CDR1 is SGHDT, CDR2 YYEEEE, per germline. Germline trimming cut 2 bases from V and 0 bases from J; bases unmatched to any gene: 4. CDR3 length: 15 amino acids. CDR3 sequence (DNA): TGTGCCAGCAGCTTTGGGACAGTCGCTAACTATGGCTACACCTTC. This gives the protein CASSFGTVANYGYTF. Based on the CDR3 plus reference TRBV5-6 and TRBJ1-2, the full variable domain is DAGVTQSPTHLIKTRGQQVTLRCSPKSGHDTVSWYQQALGQGPQFIFQYYEEEERQRGNFPDRFSGHQFPNYSSELNVNALLLGDSALYLCASSFGTVANYGYTFGSGTRLTVV.

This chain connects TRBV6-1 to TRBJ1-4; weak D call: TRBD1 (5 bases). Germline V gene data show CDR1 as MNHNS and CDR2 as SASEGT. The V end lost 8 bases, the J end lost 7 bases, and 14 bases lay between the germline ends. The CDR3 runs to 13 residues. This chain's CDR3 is CASHQGPGEKLFF. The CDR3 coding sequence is TGTGCCAGCCATCAGGGTCCGGGTGAAAAACTGTTTTTT.

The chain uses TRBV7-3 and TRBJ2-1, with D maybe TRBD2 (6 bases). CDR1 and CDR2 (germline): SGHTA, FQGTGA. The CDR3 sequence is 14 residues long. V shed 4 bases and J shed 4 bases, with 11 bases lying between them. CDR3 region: CASSSRGGYNEQFF. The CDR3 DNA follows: TGTGCCAGCAGCTCGCGGGGAGGTTACAATGAGCAGTTCTTC.

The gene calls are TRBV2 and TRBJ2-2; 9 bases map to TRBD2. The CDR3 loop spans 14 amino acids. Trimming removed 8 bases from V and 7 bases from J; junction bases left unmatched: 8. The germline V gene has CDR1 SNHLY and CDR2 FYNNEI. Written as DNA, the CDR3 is TGTGCCAGCGGGGGGCTAGCGGGGATCGGGGAGCTGTTTTTT. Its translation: CASGGLAGIGELFF.

The CDR3 DNA reads as TGTGCCAGCAGTTCGCGGGGAGGCGGATACAATGAGCAGTTCTTC. Translated: CASSSRGGGYNEQFF. This sequence joins TRBV6-6 and TRBJ2-1, with D possibly TRBD2 on 6 matching bases. Germline assignment: CDR1 MNHNY and CDR2 SVGAGI (reference sequence). The CDR3 is 15 amino acids. V lost 4 bases and J lost 4, with 14 bases in between.

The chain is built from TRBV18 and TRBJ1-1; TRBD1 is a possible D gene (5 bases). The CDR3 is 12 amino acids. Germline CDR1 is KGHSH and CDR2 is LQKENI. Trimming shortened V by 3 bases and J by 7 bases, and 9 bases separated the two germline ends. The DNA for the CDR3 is TGTGCCAGCTCACCCCTCGACAGTGAAGCTTTCTTT. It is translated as CASSPLDSEAFF.

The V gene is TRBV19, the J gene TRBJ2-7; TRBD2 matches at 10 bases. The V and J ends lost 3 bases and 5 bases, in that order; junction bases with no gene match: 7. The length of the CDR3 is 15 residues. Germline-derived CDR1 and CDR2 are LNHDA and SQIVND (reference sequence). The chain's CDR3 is CASSMAAGGFNEQYF. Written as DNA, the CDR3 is TGTGCCAGTAGTATGGCAGCGGGAGGGTTCAACGAGCAGTACTTC.

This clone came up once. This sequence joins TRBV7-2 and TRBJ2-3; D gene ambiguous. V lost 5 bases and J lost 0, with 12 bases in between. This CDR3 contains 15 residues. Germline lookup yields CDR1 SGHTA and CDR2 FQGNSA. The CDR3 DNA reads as TGTGCCAGCAGCCCTGGCCTCTCTAGCACAGATACGCAGTATTTT. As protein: CASSPGLSSTDTQYF. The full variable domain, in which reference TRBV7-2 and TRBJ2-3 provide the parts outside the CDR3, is GAGVSQSPSNKVTEKGKDVELRCDPISGHTALYWYRQSLGQGLEFLIYFQGNSAPDKSGLPSDRFSAERTGGSVSTLTIQRTQQEDSAVYLCASSPGLSSTDTQYFGPGTRLTVL.

This chain's CDR3 is CASSQLPGTYNEQFF. In nucleotides, the CDR3 is TGCGCCAGCAGCCAGTTACCCGGGACGTACAATGAGCAGTTCTTC. The chain carries TRBV4-1 and TRBJ2-1; D possibly uses TRBD1 or TRBD2 (5 bases each). The CDR3 runs 15 residues. The V gene's germline CDR1 is MGHRA and CDR2 YSYEKL. The germline V and J ends were trimmed by 3 bases and 4 bases, with 13 bases remaining between them.

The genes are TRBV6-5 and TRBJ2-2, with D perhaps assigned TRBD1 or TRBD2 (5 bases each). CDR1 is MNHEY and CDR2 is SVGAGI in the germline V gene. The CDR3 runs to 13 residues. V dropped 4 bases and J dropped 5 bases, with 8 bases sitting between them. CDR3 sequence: CASSSGPTGELFF. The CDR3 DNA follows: TGTGCCAGCAGTTCGGGACCTACCGGGGAGCTGTTTTTT.

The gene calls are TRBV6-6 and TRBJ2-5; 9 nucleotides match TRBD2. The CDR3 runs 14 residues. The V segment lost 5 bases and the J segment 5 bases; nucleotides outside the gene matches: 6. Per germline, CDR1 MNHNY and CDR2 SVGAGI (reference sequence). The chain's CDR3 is CASSDPSGAETQYF. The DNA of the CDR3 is TGTGCCAGCAGTGACCCTAGCGGGGCCGAGACCCAGTACTTC.

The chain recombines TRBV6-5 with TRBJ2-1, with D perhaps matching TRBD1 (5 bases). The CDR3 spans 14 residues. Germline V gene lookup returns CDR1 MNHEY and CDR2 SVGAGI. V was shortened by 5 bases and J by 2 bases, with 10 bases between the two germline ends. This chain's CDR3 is CASSGRAPYNEQFF. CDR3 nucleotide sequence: TGTGCCAGCAGTGGCAGGGCCCCCTACAATGAGCAGTTCTTC.

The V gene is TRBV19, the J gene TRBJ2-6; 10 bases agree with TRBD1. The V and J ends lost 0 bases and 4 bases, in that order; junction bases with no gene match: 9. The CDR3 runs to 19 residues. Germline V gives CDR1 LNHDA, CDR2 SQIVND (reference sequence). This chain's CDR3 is CASSIDPWDRGSGANVLTF. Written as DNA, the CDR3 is TGTGCCAGTAGTATAGACCCGTGGGACAGGGGATCCGGGGCCAACGTCCTGACTTTC.

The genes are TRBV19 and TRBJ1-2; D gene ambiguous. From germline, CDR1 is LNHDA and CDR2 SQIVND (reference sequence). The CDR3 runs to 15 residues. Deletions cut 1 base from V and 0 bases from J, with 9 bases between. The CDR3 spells CASSIAAAANYGYTF. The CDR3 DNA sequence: TGTGCCAGTAGTATAGCAGCGGCCGCTAACTATGGCTACACCTTC.

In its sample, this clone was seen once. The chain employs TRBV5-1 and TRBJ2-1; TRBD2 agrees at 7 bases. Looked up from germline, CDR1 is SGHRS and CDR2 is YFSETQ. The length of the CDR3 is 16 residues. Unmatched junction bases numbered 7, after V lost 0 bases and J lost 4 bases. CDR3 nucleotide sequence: TGCGCCAGCAGCTTGGTGGCGGGAGTTCTTTACAATGAGCAGTTCTTC. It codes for CASSLVAGVLYNEQFF.

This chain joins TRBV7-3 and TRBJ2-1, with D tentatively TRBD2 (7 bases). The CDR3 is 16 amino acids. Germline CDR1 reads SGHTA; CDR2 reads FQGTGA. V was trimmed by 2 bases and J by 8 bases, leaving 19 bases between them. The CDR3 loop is CASSLVPGRGGDEQFF. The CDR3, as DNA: TGTGCCAGCAGCTTAGTGCCGGGCAGGGGAGGGGATGAGCAGTTCTTC.

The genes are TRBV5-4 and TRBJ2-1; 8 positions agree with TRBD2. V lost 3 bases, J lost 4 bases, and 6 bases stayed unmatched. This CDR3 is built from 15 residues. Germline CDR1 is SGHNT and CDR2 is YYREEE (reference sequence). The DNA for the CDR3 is TGTGCCAGCAGCTGGTCGGGACTAGTTTACAATGAGCAGTTCTTC. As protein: CASSWSGLVYNEQFF.

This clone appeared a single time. DNA for the CDR3: TGTGCCACCGCCCAGGGCAGGGCTAACTATGGCTACACCTTC. Its protein is CATAQGRANYGYTF. This chain links TRBV11-2 with TRBJ1-2; tentative D call: TRBD1 (5 bases). Germline values: CDR1 SGHAT, CDR2 FQNNGV. The V end was cut by 10 bases, the J end by 0 bases, with 15 bases between. This CDR3 region has 14 residues. Variable domain in full (rest from reference TRBV11-2 and TRBJ1-2): EAGVAQSPRYKIIEKRQSVAFWCNPISGHATLYWYQQILGQGPKLLIQFQNNGVVDDSQLPKDRFSAERLKGVDSTLKIQPAKLEDSAVYLCATAQGRANYGYTFGSGTRLTVV.